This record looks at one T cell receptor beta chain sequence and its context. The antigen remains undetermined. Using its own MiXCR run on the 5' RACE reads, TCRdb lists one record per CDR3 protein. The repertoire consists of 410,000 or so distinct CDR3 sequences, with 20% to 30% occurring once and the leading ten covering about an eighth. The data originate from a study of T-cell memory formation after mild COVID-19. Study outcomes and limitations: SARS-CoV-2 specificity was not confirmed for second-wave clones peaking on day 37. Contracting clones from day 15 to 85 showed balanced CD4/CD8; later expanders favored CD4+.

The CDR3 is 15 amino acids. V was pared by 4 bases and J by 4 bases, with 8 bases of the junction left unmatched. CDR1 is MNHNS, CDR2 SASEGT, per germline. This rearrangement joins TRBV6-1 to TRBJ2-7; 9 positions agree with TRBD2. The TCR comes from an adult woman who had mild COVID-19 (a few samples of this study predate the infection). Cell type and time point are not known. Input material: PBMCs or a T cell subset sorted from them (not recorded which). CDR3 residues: CASSGIAGVKYEQYF. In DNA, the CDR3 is TGTGCCAGCAGTGGTATAGCGGGAGTCAAGTACGAGCAGTACTTC.